The 31 T cell receptor beta chains listed next were all sequenced from one sample in a study of cytomegalovirus exposure and HLA in healthy donors. The PCR made use of 60 Vbeta and 13 Jbeta primers. TCRdb's table, derived via immunoSEQ multiplex PCR, lists solely in-frame clones and lacks some. The repertoire consists of 95,000 to 110,000 clones, with about 80% occurring once and the leading ten covering roughly 1.8%. Sequencing used PBMCs. These receptors all stem from a woman between 40 and 50 years old in good health and CMV-seronegative.

The chain carries TRBV30 and TRBJ1-1, with 7 nucleotides matching TRBD1. The CDR3 sequence is 10 residues long. The V segment lost 8 bases and the J segment 8 bases; nucleotides outside the gene matches: 5. CDR1 GTSNPN and CDR2 SVGIG come from the germline V gene (reference sequence). The CDR3 nucleotides read TGTGCCAGCCGGGACAGAGAAGCTTTCTTT. It encodes CASRDREAFF.

This sequence joins TRBV9 and TRBJ2-7; 8 bases agree with TRBD1. The CDR3 consists of 14 residues. The J segment lost 3 bases and the V segment lost 8 bases, leaving 10 bases of the junction unmatched. In germline, CDR1 is SGDLS, CDR2 YYNGEE. CDR3 nucleotides: TGTGCCAGTAACTCACAGGGGGTAGGCTACGAGCAGTACTTC. Protein sequence: CASNSQGVGYEQYF.

The CDR3 here is CASSFDPGHHKGSDYGYTF. Written as DNA, the CDR3 is TGTGCCAGCAGCTTCGACCCGGGACACCATAAGGGGTCGGACTATGGCTACACCTTC. The chain joins TRBV7-8 to TRBJ1-2, with TRBD1 as a possible D gene (6 bases). The CDR3 has 19 amino acids. The V gene lost 3 bases and the J gene lost 3 bases, with 26 bases spanning the gap. Germline loops: CDR1 SGHVS, CDR2 FQNEAQ.

This chain connects TRBV4-2 to TRBJ1-1; tentatively, D is TRBD1 (5 bases). CDR3 length: 15 residues. The V and J ends lost 2 bases and 1 base respectively, with 11 bases between them. The germline V gene has CDR1 LGHNA and CDR2 YNFKEQ. The CDR3 sequence is CASSQTTAANTEAFF. In DNA, the CDR3 is TGTGCCAGCAGCCAAACGACAGCCGCGAACACTGAAGCTTTCTTT.

This clone turned up a few times. This sequence joins TRBV13 and TRBJ1-2; D is uncertain. V was cut by 5 bases and J by 5 bases, with 15 bases left in between. CDR3 length: 14 amino acids. Per the germline V gene, CDR1 is PRHDT and CDR2 is FYEKMQ (reference sequence). The CDR3 sequence: CASSGARDQYGYTF. The CDR3 nucleotides are TGTGCCAGCAGCGGCGCCCGGGATCAATATGGCTACACCTTC.

The V and J genes are TRBV7-8 and TRBJ1-1; D is unclear. Trimming stripped 6 bases from V and 2 bases from J, with 10 bases between. The germline V gene encodes CDR1 SGHVS and CDR2 FQNEAQ. The CDR3 has 13 amino acids. The CDR3 protein is CASRYSLNTEAFF. In DNA, the CDR3 is TGTGCCAGCAGATATTCTTTAAACACTGAAGCTTTCTTT.

The J gene is TRBJ1-2, the V gene TRBV25-1, with TRBD1 matching over 9 bases. Per germline, CDR1 MGHDK and CDR2 SYGVNS. CDR3 length: 15 amino acids. Unmatched junction bases numbered 10, after V lost 5 bases and J lost 6 bases. As DNA, the CDR3 is TGTGCCAGCAGTCTCCCGACAGGGGGTACCCATGGCTACACCTTC. Translation gives CASSLPTGGTHGYTF.

J is TRBJ1-5 and V is TRBV13; TRBD1 matches 7 bases. This CDR3 contains 15 residues. From germline, CDR1 is PRHDT and CDR2 FYEKMQ (reference sequence). V lost 5 bases and J lost 1; bases outside the gene matches: 5. The CDR3 DNA sequence: TGTGCCAGCAGCCAGGGGGTTGGGAGCAATCAGCCCCAGCATTTT. It yields the protein CASSQGVGSNQPQHF.

This chain joins TRBV4-2 and TRBJ2-4; 10 bases are shared with TRBD2. The CDR3 covers 20 residues. CDR1 is LGHNA and CDR2 is YNFKEQ in the germline V gene. The V and J ends lost 0 bases and 1 base, in that order; junction bases with no gene match: 12. CDR3 nucleotide sequence: TGTGCCAGCAGCCAAGAAAGAGGGCTAGCGGGAGCCTGGGCCAAAAACATTCAGTACTTC. Amino acid sequence: CASSQERGLAGAWAKNIQYF.

The V call is TRBV28, the J call TRBJ2-7; D perhaps matches TRBD2 (5 bases). Trimming removed 4 bases at V and 3 bases at J, with 13 bases between. This CDR3 contains 14 residues. Germline values: CDR1 MDHEN, CDR2 SYDVKM. The CDR3 region is CASSSGGYDYEQYF. CDR3 coding DNA: TGTGCCAGCAGTTCAGGCGGGTATGACTACGAGCAGTACTTC.

The CDR3 nucleotides read TGTGCCAGCAGCTCCAGAAAGCGGGAGAGGGAGACCCAGTACTTC. It codes for CASSSRKRERETQYF. The V gene is TRBV7-6, the J gene TRBJ2-5; 8 bases align to TRBD2. There are 15 residues in the CDR3. The germline CDR1 and CDR2 sequences are SGHVS and FNYEAQ. V lost 4 bases to trimming and J lost 5 bases; unmatched junction nucleotides: 9.

This rearrangement joins TRBV29-1 to TRBJ2-4; 8 bases line up with TRBD1. V shed 6 bases and J 16 bases; nucleotides not matched to a gene: 11. Germline V gene lookup returns CDR1 SQVTM and CDR2 ANQGSEA. The CDR3 covers 11 residues. CDR3 sequence: CSVDDRGDYYF. The CDR3 DNA reads as TGCAGCGTCGACGACAGGGGTGATTATTACTTC.

The V call is TRBV7-9, the J call TRBJ2-5, with TRBD2 identical over 9 bases. The CDR3 spans 14 residues. With 5 bases clipped from V and 2 bases from J, the junction kept 3 bases outside the gene matches. Looked up from germline, CDR1 is SEHNR and CDR2 is FQNEAQ (reference sequence). CDR3 nucleotides: TGTGCCAGCAGCGTGCTAGCGGGGCAAGAGACCCAGTACTTC. As protein: CASSVLAGQETQYF.

This chain connects TRBV25-1 to TRBJ2-2; no clear D. The CDR3 contains 17 residues. V gave up 5 bases and J gave up 1 base, with 17 bases separating them. Germline V lookup: CDR1 MGHDK, CDR2 SYGVNS. The CDR3: CASSFSSAEQNTGELFF. DNA of the CDR3: TGTGCCAGCAGTTTTAGTTCGGCGGAGCAGAACACCGGGGAGCTGTTTTTT. The variable domain in full, completed from reference TRBV25-1 and TRBJ2-2, reads EADIYQTPRYLVIGTGKKITLECSQTMGHDKMYWYQQDPGMELHLIHYSYGVNSTEKGDLSSESTVSRIRTEHFPLTLESARPSHTSQYLCASSFSSAEQNTGELFFGEGSRLTVL.

The chain uses TRBV27 and TRBJ2-1; 11 nucleotides line up with TRBD1. This CDR3 spans 14 amino acids. Germline V lookup: CDR1 MNHEY, CDR2 SMNVEV (reference sequence). Trimming took 8 bases from V and 3 from J; bases not matched to a gene: 3. CDR3 sequence (DNA): TGTGCCAGCGGACAGGGGGCGAGCTACAATGAGCAGTTCTTC. Protein product: CASGQGASYNEQFF.

Remarks on this clone: Other DNA sequences from this sample encode an identical CDR3 as well. The V call is TRBV5-1, the J call TRBJ2-1; possible D gene TRBD1, 5 bases. Germline lookup yields CDR1 SGHRS and CDR2 YFSETQ. This CDR3 region has 13 residues. Trimming removed 0 bases at V and 7 bases at J, with 8 bases between. CDR3 coding DNA: TGCGCCAGCAGCTTGGGACAGATTAATGAGCAGTTCTTC. Residues: CASSLGQINEQFF. The complete variable domain, with remaining parts taken from reference TRBV5-1 and TRBJ2-1, reads KAGVTQTPRYLIKTRGQQVTLSCSPISGHRSVSWYQQTPGQGLQFLFEYFSETQRNKGNFPGRFSGRQFSNSRSEMNVSTLELGDSALYLCASSLGQINEQFFGPGTRLTVL.

The gene calls are TRBV19 and TRBJ2-6; the match to TRBD1 covers 9 bases. V shed 2 bases, J shed 0 bases, and the junction held 5 bases outside the gene matches. Germline V gene lookup returns CDR1 LNHDA and CDR2 SQIVND (reference sequence). The CDR3 has 18 amino acids. The CDR3, as DNA: TGTGCCAGTAGTATACCGGGACAGGGAATCTCTGGGGCCAACGTCCTGACTTTC. Its protein is CASSIPGQGISGANVLTF.

The genes are TRBV19 and TRBJ2-2; 7 bases map to TRBD1. The CDR3 runs 14 residues. V was pared by 7 bases and J by 3 bases, with 5 bases of the junction left unmatched. The germline V gene has CDR1 LNHDA and CDR2 SQIVND (reference sequence). The CDR3 reads CASTQGIDTGELFF. The CDR3, as DNA: TGTGCCAGTACACAGGGGATTGACACCGGGGAGCTGTTTTTT.

V and J are TRBV4-3 and TRBJ2-1; D unresolved. Germline V lookup: CDR1 LGHNA, CDR2 YSLEER. Trimming removed 0 bases from V and 13 bases from J, with 13 bases in between. The CDR3 consists of 13 residues. CDR3: CASSQEPGDSQFF. The CDR3 DNA is TGCGCCAGCAGCCAAGAACCCGGAGACTCACAGTTCTTC.

The gene calls are TRBV18 and TRBJ2-3, with a possible D match to TRBD1 (6 bases). The ends were cut back, 6 bases at V and 4 bases at J, with 17 bases in the middle. Germline assignment: CDR1 KGHSH and CDR2 LQKENI. The CDR3 is 15 amino acids. CDR3 in amino acids: CASSFTDSISDTQYF. The CDR3 DNA is TGTGCCAGCTCGTTTACGGACAGTATCTCAGATACGCAGTATTTT. The complete variable domain, with remaining parts taken from reference TRBV18 and TRBJ2-3, reads NAGVMQNPRHLVRRRGQEARLRCSPMKGHSHVYWYRQLPEEGLKFMVYLQKENIIDESGMPKERFSAEFPKEGPSILRIQQVVRGDSAAYFCASSFTDSISDTQYFGPGTRLTVL.

The chain links TRBV5-1 to TRBJ1-1; a weak D match, TRBD1 (5 bases). The ends were cut back, 3 bases at V and 10 bases at J, with 16 bases in the middle. In germline, CDR1 is SGHRS, CDR2 YFSETQ. The CDR3 spans 13 residues. The CDR3 is CASSWGRATGAFF. The DNA of the CDR3 is TGCGCCAGCAGCTGGGGTAGGGCCACAGGAGCTTTCTTT.

This chain joins TRBV28 and TRBJ2-7; 8 positions match TRBD1. The length of the CDR3 is 14 residues. V gave up 2 bases and J gave up 6 bases; unmatched junction bases: 6. The germline CDR1 and CDR2 sequences are MDHEN and SYDVKM. In nucleotides, the CDR3 is TGTGCCAGCAGTTTAGGACAGGGATATGGCGAGCAGTACTTC. It encodes CASSLGQGYGEQYF.

This clone was seen a handful of times. CDR3 coding DNA: TGTGCCAGCAGTTTAGCGGGAGGTCGGGGAGAGACCCAGTACTTC. Translating gives CASSLAGGRGETQYF. V is TRBV6-5 and J is TRBJ2-5, with 10 bases lining up with TRBD2. CDR3 length: 15 amino acids. From germline, CDR1 is MNHEY and CDR2 SVGAGI. With 4 bases clipped from V and 4 bases from J, the junction kept 6 bases outside the gene matches.

This rearrangement joins TRBV28 to TRBJ2-2; TRBD2 might be the D (6 bases). This CDR3 is built from 15 residues. In germline, CDR1 is MDHEN, CDR2 SYDVKM. Trimming pared 2 bases from V and 5 bases from J, leaving 12 bases between. In nucleotides, the CDR3 is TGTGCCAGCAGTTTAAGGGGACTCCCTACCGGGGAGCTGTTTTTT. Protein product: CASSLRGLPTGELFF.

CDR3 coding DNA: TGTGCCAGCAGCTTAGGCCCAGCGGACACTGAAGCTTTCTTT. Translating it yields CASSLGPADTEAFF. The gene calls are TRBV7-3 and TRBJ1-1; D not certain. Trimming took 2 bases from V and 3 from J, leaving 10 bases between them. The CDR3 contains 14 residues. Germline V gene lookup returns CDR1 SGHTA and CDR2 FQGTGA.

This chain connects TRBV7-6 to TRBJ2-3, with 8 bases lining up with TRBD1. Germline-derived CDR1 and CDR2 are SGHVS and FNYEAQ. Unmatched junction bases numbered 1, after V lost 2 bases and J lost 0 bases. This CDR3 has 15 residues. CDR3 residues: CASSLNRGSTDTQYF. The CDR3 DNA follows: TGTGCCAGCAGCTTAAACAGGGGGAGCACAGATACGCAGTATTTT.

The chain couples TRBV9 to TRBJ2-3, with a possible D match to TRBD1 (6 bases). Deletions cut 0 bases from V and 0 bases from J, with 8 bases between. The V gene's germline CDR1 is SGDLS and CDR2 YYNGEE. This CDR3 comprises 15 residues. The CDR3 DNA reads TGTGCCAGCAGCGTAGGACAGGCGAGCACAGATACGCAGTATTTT. Translated, it gives CASSVGQASTDTQYF.

The rearrangement joins TRBV6-5 to TRBJ1-2; 7 bases map to TRBD1. This CDR3 is built from 15 residues. From germline, CDR1 is MNHEY and CDR2 SVGAGI. V shed 6 bases, J shed 4 bases, and the junction held 11 bases outside the gene matches. This chain's CDR3 is CASSRQTGLGYGYTF. CDR3 bases: TGTGCCAGCAGCCGCCAGACAGGGTTGGGCTATGGCTACACCTTC.

The rearrangement joins TRBV7-8 to TRBJ2-3, with D maybe TRBD1 (5 bases). The V end lost 5 bases, the J end lost 7 bases, and 13 bases lay between the germline ends. CDR3 length: 13 residues. Germline CDR1 reads SGHVS; CDR2 reads FQNEAQ. The CDR3 loop reads CASSAMTVYTQYF. CDR3 nucleotide sequence: TGTGCCAGCAGCGCCATGACAGTTTATACGCAGTATTTT.

A note on this clone: Additional DNA sequences in this sample encode the identical CDR3. The CDR3 here is CASSPPTGFGYTF. The CDR3 bases are TGTGCCAGCTCACCACCTACAGGGTTCGGCTACACCTTC. The genes are TRBV18 and TRBJ1-2; TRBD1 might be the D (6 bases). CDR1 is KGHSH, CDR2 LQKENI, per germline. The CDR3 totals 13 residues. V lost 0 bases and J 8 bases, leaving 10 bases between the germline ends.

The V and J genes are TRBV5-4 and TRBJ1-1; no reliable D call. This CDR3 has 15 residues. V dropped 0 bases and J dropped 3 bases, with 12 bases sitting between them. CDR1 is SGHNT and CDR2 is YYREEE in the germline V gene (reference sequence). CDR3 coding DNA: TGTGCCAGCAGCTTGGGGCCGGCGGAGTACACTGAAGCTTTCTTT. It translates to CASSLGPAEYTEAFF.